These T cell receptor beta chains were read from a single sample in a study of PD-1 blockade in classical Hodgkin lymphoma. TCRdb keeps only in-frame clones here, not all; method: immunoSEQ multiplex PCR. The data show more than 40,000 clones, with approximately 78% seen just once and 37% held by the top ten. The material was peripheral blood mononuclear cells (PBMCs), obtained before the fourth cycle of nivolumab. The receptor source for this set is a human donor with classical Hodgkin lymphoma. Each CDR3 is given with its conserved first and last residue. The D gene is left open where the match is weak. Not all rows give a size; the values are once, few, many and, for expanded clones, a class.

clone_size: .
j_call: TRBJ2-7
d_call: TRBD2
v_call: TRBV27
cdr3_nt: TGTGCCAGCAGTTTAGCGGGGGGAATCTACGAGCAGTACTTC
cdr3_aa: CASSLAGGIYEQYF

clone_size: .
j_call: TRBJ1-1
d_call: .
v_call: TRBV2
cdr3_nt: TGTGCCAGCAGCGCCCAGGGGAACACTGAAGCTTTCTTT
cdr3_aa: CASSAQGNTEAFF

clone_size: .
j_call: TRBJ2-3
d_call: TRBD1
v_call: TRBV10-3
cdr3_nt: TGTGCCATCAAGCCGGGACAGGGAATTGCAGATACGCAGTATTTT
cdr3_aa: CAIKPGQGIADTQYF

clone_size: once
j_call: TRBJ2-3
d_call: TRBD1
v_call: TRBV5-1
cdr3_nt: TGCGCCAGCAGCTTGGAAACAGGGGGCGCAACAGATACGCAGTATTTT
cdr3_aa: CASSLETGGATDTQYF

clone_size: .
j_call: TRBJ1-4
d_call: TRBD1
v_call: TRBV5-1
cdr3_nt: TGCGCCAGCAGCTGGATGGGACAGCAAAATGAAAAACTGTTTTTT
cdr3_aa: CASSWMGQQNEKLFF

clone_size: .
j_call: TRBJ2-3
d_call: .
v_call: TRBV2
cdr3_nt: TGTGCCAGCAGTGATTGGGCAGGGGAAGATACGCAGTATTTT
cdr3_aa: CASSDWAGEDTQYF

clone_size: few
j_call: TRBJ2-3
d_call: .
v_call: TRBV19
cdr3_nt: TGTGCCAGTAGCCTCCTGTTTGATGCGCAGTATTTT
cdr3_aa: CASSLLFDAQYF

clone_size: .
j_call: TRBJ2-7
d_call: .
v_call: TRBV19
cdr3_nt: TGTGCCAGTAGTATAGATCTATGGACAGCAAACTACGAGCAGTACTTC
cdr3_aa: CASSIDLWTANYEQYF

clone_size: .
j_call: TRBJ2-2
d_call: .
v_call: TRBV7-3
cdr3_nt: TGTGCCAGCAGCTTAACAGCCTCCGGGGAGCTGTTTTTT
cdr3_aa: CASSLTASGELFF

clone_size: .
j_call: TRBJ1-5
d_call: .
v_call: TRBV19
cdr3_nt: TGTGCCAGTAGATATGACCCCCTTAGTCCCCAGCATTTT
cdr3_aa: CASRYDPLSPQHF

clone_size: .
j_call: TRBJ2-2
d_call: TRBD2
v_call: TRBV12-5
cdr3_nt: TGTGCTAGTGCCATGTGGCGGGGGGGCACCGGGGAGCTGTTTTTT
cdr3_aa: CASAMWRGGTGELFF

clone_size: .
j_call: TRBJ1-4
d_call: .
v_call: TRBV2
cdr3_nt: TGTGCCAGCAGTGAACGGCAGGGGAATGAAAAACTGTTTTTT
cdr3_aa: CASSERQGNEKLFF

clone_size: .
j_call: TRBJ2-3
d_call: TRBD1
v_call: TRBV5-4
cdr3_nt: TGTGCCAGCAGCACAGGGGGAAGCACAGATACGCAGTATTTT
cdr3_aa: CASSTGGSTDTQYF

clone_size: few
j_call: TRBJ1-6
d_call: .
v_call: TRBV5-4
cdr3_nt: TGTGCCAGCAGCTTGGAGGTGGGCAATTCACCCCTCCACTTT
cdr3_aa: CASSLEVGNSPLHF

clone_size: .
j_call: TRBJ2-3
d_call: TRBD2
v_call: TRBV7-6
cdr3_nt: TGTGCCAGCAGCGGCCAAGCGGGGGCTAGCACAGATACGCAGTATTTT
cdr3_aa: CASSGQAGASTDTQYF

clone_size: few
j_call: TRBJ1-1
d_call: .
v_call: TRBV7-9
cdr3_nt: TGTGCCAGCAGCATCCACGGGCAGAACACTGAAGCTTTCTTT
cdr3_aa: CASSIHGQNTEAFF

clone_size: .
j_call: TRBJ1-3
d_call: .
v_call: TRBV28
cdr3_nt: TGTGCCAGCGGACCCGACAGGAGCTCTGGAAACACCATATATTTT
cdr3_aa: CASGPDRSSGNTIYF

clone_size: .
j_call: TRBJ2-7
d_call: TRBD1
v_call: TRBV30
cdr3_nt: TGTGCCTGGCAAAAGGACAGGGGCTACGAGCAGTACTTC
cdr3_aa: CAWQKDRGYEQYF

clone_size: .
j_call: TRBJ1-1
d_call: TRBD1
v_call: TRBV7-9
cdr3_nt: TGTGCCAGCAGCTTAGTTAAGGACAGGGGAACTGAAGCTTTCTTT
cdr3_aa: CASSLVKDRGTEAFF

clone_size: once
j_call: TRBJ1-2
d_call: .
v_call: TRBV6-1
cdr3_nt: TGTGCCAGCAGCCTCCGACTTCAGGGAGATGGCTACACCTTC
cdr3_aa: CASSLRLQGDGYTF

clone_size: .
j_call: TRBJ1-2
d_call: .
v_call: TRBV7-2
cdr3_nt: TGTGCCAGCAGCTTAGCCCGCAGGGTGAACTATGGCTACACCTTC
cdr3_aa: CASSLARRVNYGYTF

clone_size: .
j_call: TRBJ2-1
d_call: TRBD2
v_call: TRBV11-3
cdr3_nt: TGTGCCAGCAGCCAGGGACTAGCGGGGGGAAGAGAGCAGTTCTTC
cdr3_aa: CASSQGLAGGREQFF

clone_size: .
j_call: TRBJ2-7
d_call: TRBD1
v_call: TRBV6-1
cdr3_nt: TGTGCCAGCAGTGAAGGGGGACAGGGCTACGAGCAGTACTTC
cdr3_aa: CASSEGGQGYEQYF

clone_size: few
j_call: TRBJ1-1
d_call: .
v_call: TRBV18
cdr3_nt: TGTGCCAGCTCACTAAGACAGGCGAGGGACATGAACACTGAAGCTTTCTTT
cdr3_aa: CASSLRQARDMNTEAFF